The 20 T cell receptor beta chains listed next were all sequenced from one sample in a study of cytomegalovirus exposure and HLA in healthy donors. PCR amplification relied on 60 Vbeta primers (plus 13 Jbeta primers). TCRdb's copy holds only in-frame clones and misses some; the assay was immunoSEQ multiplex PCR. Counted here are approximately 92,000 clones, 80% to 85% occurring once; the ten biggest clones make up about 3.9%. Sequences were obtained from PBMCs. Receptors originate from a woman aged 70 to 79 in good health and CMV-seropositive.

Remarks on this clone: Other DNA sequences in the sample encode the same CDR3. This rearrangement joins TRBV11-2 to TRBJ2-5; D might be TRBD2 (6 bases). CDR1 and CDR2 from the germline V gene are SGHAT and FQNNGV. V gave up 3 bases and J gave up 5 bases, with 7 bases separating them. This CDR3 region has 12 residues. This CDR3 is CASSFGGETQYF. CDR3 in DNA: TGTGCCAGCAGCTTTGGGGGGGAGACCCAGTACTTC.

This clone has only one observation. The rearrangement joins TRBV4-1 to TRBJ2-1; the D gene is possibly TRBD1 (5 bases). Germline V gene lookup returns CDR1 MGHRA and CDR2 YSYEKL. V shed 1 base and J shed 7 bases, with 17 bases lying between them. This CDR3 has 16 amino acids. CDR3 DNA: TGCGCCAGCAGCCAAGCTTCCAGGGCCTCGTGGAATGAGCAGTTCTTC. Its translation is CASSQASRASWNEQFF.

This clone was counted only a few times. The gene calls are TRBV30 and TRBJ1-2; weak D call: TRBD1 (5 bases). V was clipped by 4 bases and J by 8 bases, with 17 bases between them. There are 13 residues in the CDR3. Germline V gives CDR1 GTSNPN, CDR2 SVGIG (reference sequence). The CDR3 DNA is TGTGCCTGGACCCCGCGGGGGGAAGGAGGCTACACCTTC. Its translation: CAWTPRGEGGYTF.

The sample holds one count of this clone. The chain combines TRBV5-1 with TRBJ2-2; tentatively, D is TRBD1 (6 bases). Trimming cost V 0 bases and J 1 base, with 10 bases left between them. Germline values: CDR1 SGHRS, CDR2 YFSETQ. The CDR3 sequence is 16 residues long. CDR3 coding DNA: TGCGCCAGCAGCTTGGTGGCAGGGGTGAACACCGGGGAGCTGTTTTTT. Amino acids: CASSLVAGVNTGELFF. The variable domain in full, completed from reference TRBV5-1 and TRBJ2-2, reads KAGVTQTPRYLIKTRGQQVTLSCSPISGHRSVSWYQQTPGQGLQFLFEYFSETQRNKGNFPGRFSGRQFSNSRSEMNVSTLELGDSALYLCASSLVAGVNTGELFFGEGSRLTVL.

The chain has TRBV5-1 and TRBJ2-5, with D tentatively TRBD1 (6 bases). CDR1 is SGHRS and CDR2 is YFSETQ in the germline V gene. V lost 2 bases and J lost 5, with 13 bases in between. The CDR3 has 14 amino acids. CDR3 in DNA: TGCGCCAGCAGCTTTGGACAGTTGTATGAGACCCAGTACTTC. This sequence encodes CASSFGQLYETQYF.

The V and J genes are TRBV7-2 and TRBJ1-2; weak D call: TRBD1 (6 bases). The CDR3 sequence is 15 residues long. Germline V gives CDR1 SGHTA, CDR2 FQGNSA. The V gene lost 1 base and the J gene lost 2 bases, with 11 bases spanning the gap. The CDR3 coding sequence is TGTGCCAGCAGCTTAGAGGACAGACCAAACTATGGCTACACCTTC. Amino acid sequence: CASSLEDRPNYGYTF.

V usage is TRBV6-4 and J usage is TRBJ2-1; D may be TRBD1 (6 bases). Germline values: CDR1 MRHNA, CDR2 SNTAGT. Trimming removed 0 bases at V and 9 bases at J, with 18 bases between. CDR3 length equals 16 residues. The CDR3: CASSDSLARGLGEQFF. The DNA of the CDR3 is TGTGCCAGCAGTGACTCGTTAGCGAGGGGGTTGGGTGAGCAGTTCTTC.

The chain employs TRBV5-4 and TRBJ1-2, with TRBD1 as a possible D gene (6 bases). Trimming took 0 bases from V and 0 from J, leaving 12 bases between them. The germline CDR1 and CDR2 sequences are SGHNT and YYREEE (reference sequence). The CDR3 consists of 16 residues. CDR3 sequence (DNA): TGTGCCAGCAGCTTGGGGACAGTCCTGTCTAACTATGGCTACACCTTC. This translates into CASSLGTVLSNYGYTF. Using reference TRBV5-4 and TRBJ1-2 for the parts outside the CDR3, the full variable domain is ETGVTQSPTHLIKTRGQQVTLRCSSQSGHNTVSWYQQALGQGPQFIFQYYREEENGRGNFPPRFSGLQFPNYSSELNVNALELDDSALYLCASSLGTVLSNYGYTFGSGTRLTVV.

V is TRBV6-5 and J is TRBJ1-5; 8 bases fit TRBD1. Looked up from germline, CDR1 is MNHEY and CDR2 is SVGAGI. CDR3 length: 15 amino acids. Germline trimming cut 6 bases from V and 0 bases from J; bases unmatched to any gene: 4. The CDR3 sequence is CASSGTGYSNQPQHF. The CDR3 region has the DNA TGTGCCAGCAGCGGGACAGGCTATAGCAATCAGCCCCAGCATTTT.

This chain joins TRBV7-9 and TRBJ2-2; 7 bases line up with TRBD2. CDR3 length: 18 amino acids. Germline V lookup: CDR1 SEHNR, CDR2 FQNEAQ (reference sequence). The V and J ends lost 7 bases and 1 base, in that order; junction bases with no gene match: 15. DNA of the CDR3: TGTGCCAGCACCCAGTACGGATCCGGCGGGGGGAACACCGGGGAGCTGTTTTTT. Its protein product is CASTQYGSGGGNTGELFF.

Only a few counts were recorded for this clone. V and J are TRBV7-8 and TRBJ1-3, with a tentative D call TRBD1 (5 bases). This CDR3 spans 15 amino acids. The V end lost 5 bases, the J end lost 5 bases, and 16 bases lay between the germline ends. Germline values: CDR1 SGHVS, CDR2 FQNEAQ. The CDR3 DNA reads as TGTGCCAGCAGCGCTTGGGGCGAGACAAGAAACACCATATATTTT. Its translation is CASSAWGETRNTIYF. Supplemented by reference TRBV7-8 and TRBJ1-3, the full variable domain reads GAGVSQSPRYKVAKRGQDVALRCDPISGHVSLFWYQQALGQGPEFLTYFQNEAQLDKSGLPSDRFFAERPEGSVSTLKIQRTQQEDSAVYLCASSAWGETRNTIYFGEGSWLTVV.

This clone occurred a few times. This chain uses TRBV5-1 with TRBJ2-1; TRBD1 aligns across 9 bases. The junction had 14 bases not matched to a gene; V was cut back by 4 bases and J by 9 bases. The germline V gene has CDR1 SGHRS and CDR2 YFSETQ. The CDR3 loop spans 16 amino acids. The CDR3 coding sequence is TGCGCCAGCAGCGGAAGCGCCGGGACAGGGCTGGGTGAGCAGTTCTTC. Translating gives CASSGSAGTGLGEQFF.

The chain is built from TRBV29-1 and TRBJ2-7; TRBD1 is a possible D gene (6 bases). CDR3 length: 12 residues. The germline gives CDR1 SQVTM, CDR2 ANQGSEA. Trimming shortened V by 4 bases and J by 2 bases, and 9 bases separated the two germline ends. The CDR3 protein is CSVVTGAYEQYF. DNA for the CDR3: TGCAGCGTTGTGACAGGAGCCTACGAGCAGTACTTC.

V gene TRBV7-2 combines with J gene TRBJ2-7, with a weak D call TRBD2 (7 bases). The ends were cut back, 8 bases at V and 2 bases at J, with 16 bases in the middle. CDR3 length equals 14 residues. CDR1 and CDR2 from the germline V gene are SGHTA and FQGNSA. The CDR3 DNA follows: TGTGCCAGCGTTAGGGGGGGTGGAGCCTACGAGCAGTACTTC. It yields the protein CASVRGGGAYEQYF.

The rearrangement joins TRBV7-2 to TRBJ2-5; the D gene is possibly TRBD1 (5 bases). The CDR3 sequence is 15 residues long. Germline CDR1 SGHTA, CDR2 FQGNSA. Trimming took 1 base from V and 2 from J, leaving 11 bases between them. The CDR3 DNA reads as TGTGCCAGCAGCTTAGGTTCGACAGCTCAAGAGACCCAGTACTTC. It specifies CASSLGSTAQETQYF.

The chain's CDR3 is CASSEGLGGGSSGNTIYF. The DNA of the CDR3 is TGTGCCAGCAGTGAGGGGCTAGGCGGAGGGTCTTCTGGAAACACCATATATTTT. V gene TRBV25-1 combines with J gene TRBJ1-3; maybe TRBD1 (5 bases). Trimming cost V 3 bases and J 1 base, with 19 bases left between them. The CDR3 covers 18 residues. Germline V lookup: CDR1 MGHDK, CDR2 SYGVNS.

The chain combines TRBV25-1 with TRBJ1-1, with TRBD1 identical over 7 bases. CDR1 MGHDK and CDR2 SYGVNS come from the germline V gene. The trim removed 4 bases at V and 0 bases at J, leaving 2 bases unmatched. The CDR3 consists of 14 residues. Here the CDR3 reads CASSADRVNTEAFF. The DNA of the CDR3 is TGTGCCAGCAGTGCCGACAGGGTGAACACTGAAGCTTTCTTT. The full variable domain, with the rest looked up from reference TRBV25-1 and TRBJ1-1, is EADIYQTPRYLVIGTGKKITLECSQTMGHDKMYWYQQDPGMELHLIHYSYGVNSTEKGDLSSESTVSRIRTEHFPLTLESARPSHTSQYLCASSADRVNTEAFFGQGTRLTVV.

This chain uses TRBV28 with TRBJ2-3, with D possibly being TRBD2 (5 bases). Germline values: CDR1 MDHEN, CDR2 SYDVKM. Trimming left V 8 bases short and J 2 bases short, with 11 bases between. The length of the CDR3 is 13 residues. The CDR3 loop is CASLGSPTDTQYF. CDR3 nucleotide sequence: TGTGCCAGCCTGGGGAGTCCCACAGATACGCAGTATTTT. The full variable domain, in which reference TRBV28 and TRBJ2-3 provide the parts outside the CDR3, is DVKVTQSSRYLVKRTGEKVFLECVQDMDHENMFWYRQDPGLGLRLIYFSYDVKMKEKGDIPEGYSVSREKKERFSLILESASTNQTSMYLCASLGSPTDTQYFGPGTRLTVL.

The CDR3 nucleotides read TGTGCCAGCAGCCAGGGATTTAGCACAGATACGCAGTATTTT. Translation gives CASSQGFSTDTQYF. The chain couples TRBV6-4 to TRBJ2-3; maybe TRBD1 (5 bases). Germline V gene sequence: CDR1 MRHNA, CDR2 SNTAGT. The CDR3 is made up of 14 amino acids. Deletions cut 6 bases from V and 0 bases from J, with 10 bases between.

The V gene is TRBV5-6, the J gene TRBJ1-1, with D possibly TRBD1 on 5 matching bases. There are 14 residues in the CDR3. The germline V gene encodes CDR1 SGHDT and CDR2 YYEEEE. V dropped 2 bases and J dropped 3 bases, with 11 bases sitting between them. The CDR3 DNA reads TGTGCCAGCAGCTTATCTGACAGCTACACTGAAGCTTTCTTT. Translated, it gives CASSLSDSYTEAFF.